The clone carrying this TCR beta chain occurred a few times. Its matching antigen is unknown. The sample is drawn from a study of beta chain features in type 1 diabetes. As for the study in general: Cell yields, gender and age were comparable in patients and healthy donors. General study points: Type 1 diabetes patients showed fewer insertions and more deletions at VDJ junctions. The naive, central memory and Treg TCRB repertoires of patients appeared to be more similar to one another than those of healthy donors.

All of the isolated RNA was reverse transcribed, so expressed TCRB transcripts were sequenced. The table came from immunoSEQ multiplex PCR; TCRdb's copy has only in-frame clones and leaves some out. The profile shows approximately 200,000 clones, around 9.6% of them singletons. Germline CDR1 reads SNHLY; CDR2 reads FYNNEI. V was pared by 6 bases and J by 4 bases, with 8 bases of the junction left unmatched. The CDR3 loop spans 15 amino acids. This TCR was sampled from a woman aged 18-29 years in good health. The sequencing input was naive CD4+ T cells from blood. The gene calls are TRBV2 and TRBJ2-1, with 8 bases matching TRBD2. CDR3 sequence (DNA): TGTGCCAGCAGAGCCCCGGGACTAGGATACAATGAGCAGTTCTTC. The encoded protein is CASRAPGLGYNEQFF.